Given below is one T cell receptor beta chain in context. Its antigen is undetermined. Germline V CDR1 and CDR2: MGHRA, YSYEKL. Trimming cost V 2 bases and J 3 bases, with 17 bases left between them. The CDR3 is 16 amino acids. The data derive from a study of response to subunit inactivated influenza vaccine. Study results and limitations: Seasonal influenza vaccination, on each occasion, was suggested by the authors to recruit few new T cells.

TCRdb reprocessed the RT-PCR reads via MiXCR and lists one record per CDR3 protein. Of about 700,000 distinct CDR3 sequences detected, approximately 15% appear once; the ten largest clones hold 9.5% to 13%. The specimen comprised PBMCs from blood, sampled approximately 12 days after vaccination. This TCR was sampled from a man aged 45 to 65 who received an inactivated influenza vaccine. The J gene is TRBJ2-7, the V gene TRBV4-1, with D perhaps matching TRBD2 (5 bases). The CDR3 DNA sequence: TGCGCCAGCAGCCAACCATCGGGAACGTTCCTCTACGAGCAGTACTTC. It specifies CASSQPSGTFLYEQYF.